This T cell receptor (beta chain) appears in the sequencing data of a study of spatial heterogeneity in lung cancer. In the study overall: The mean occurrence of each unique TCR and UMI combination in raw reads exceeded 9.5. Broader study findings: Relative to follow-up, resection was when ubiquitous expanded tumor TCRs appeared more in blood.

TCRdb processed the 5' RACE reads anew with MiXCR; each CDR3 protein has one entry. The profile shows approximately 20,000 distinct CDR3 sequences, over 8% of them singletons. This clonotype was detected ten times or more. What it recognizes is unknown. V lost 3 bases, J lost 1 base, and 8 bases lay in between. The CDR3 consists of 14 residues. Germline loops: CDR1 KGHDR, CDR2 SFDVKD. Time point noted: blood at routine non-recurrence follow-up after resection. In each case, whole RNA from tumor, nontumor lung or frozen PBMC was sequenced unsorted. V is TRBV24-1 and J is TRBJ1-2; no clear D. This clonotype was sampled from a female donor with early-stage non-small cell lung cancer. The sequencing here drew on PBMCs, taken at follow-up. The CDR3 sequence: CATSDGRLNYGYTF. CDR3 nucleotides: TGTGCCACCAGTGATGGGCGACTTAACTATGGCTACACCTTC.